This entry is about one T cell receptor beta chain. What it binds is not known. The data originate from a study of OX40 agonist ivuxolimab in advanced cancers. Trimming removed 3 bases from V and 12 bases from J, with 12 bases in between. The germline V gene encodes CDR1 SGHVS and CDR2 FQNEAQ. This CDR3 comprises 12 residues. General observations from the study: Clonal expansion in partial responders at 0.1-3.0 mg/kg ranked among the lowest.

Profiled with immunoSEQ multiplex PCR; TCRdb holds only in-frame clones, not every one. The sample contains some 74,000 clones, around 86% of which appear only once. This specimen was CD4+ or CD8+ T cells sorted from blood, taken in a trial of the OX40 agonist ivuxolimab. V usage is TRBV7-8 and J usage is TRBJ2-1; either TRBD1 or TRBD2 may fit D (5 bases each). The clonotype comes from an adult with an advanced solid tumor such as melanoma, head and neck, liver or kidney cancer. The CDR3 sequence is CASSFPKGPQFF. DNA for the CDR3: TGTGCCAGCAGCTTTCCTAAGGGACCGCAGTTCTTC.